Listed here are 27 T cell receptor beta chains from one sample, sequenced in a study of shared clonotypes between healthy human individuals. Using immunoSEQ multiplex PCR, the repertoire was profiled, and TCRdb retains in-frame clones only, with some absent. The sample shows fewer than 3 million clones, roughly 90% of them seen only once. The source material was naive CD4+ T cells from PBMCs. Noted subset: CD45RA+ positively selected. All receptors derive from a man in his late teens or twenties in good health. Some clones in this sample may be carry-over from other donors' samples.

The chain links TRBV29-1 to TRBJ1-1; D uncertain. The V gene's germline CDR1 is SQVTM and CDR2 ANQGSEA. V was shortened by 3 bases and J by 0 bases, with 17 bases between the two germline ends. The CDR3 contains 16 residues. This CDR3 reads CSVDRRMTPMNTEAFF. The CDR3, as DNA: TGCAGCGTTGATAGACGGATGACCCCTATGAACACTGAAGCTTTCTTT.

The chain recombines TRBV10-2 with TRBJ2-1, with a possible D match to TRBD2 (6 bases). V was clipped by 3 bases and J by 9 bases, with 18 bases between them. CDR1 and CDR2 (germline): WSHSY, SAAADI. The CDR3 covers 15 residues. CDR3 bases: TGCGCCAGCAGTGACCCCCGGACTACTGGCTTTGAGCAGTTCTTC. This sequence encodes CASSDPRTTGFEQFF.

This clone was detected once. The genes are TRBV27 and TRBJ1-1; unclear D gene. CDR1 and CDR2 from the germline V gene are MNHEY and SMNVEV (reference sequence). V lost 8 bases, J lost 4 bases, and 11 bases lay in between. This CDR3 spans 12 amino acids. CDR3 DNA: TGTGCCAGCGGCCGGTGGGGCACTGAAGCTTTCTTT. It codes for CASGRWGTEAFF.

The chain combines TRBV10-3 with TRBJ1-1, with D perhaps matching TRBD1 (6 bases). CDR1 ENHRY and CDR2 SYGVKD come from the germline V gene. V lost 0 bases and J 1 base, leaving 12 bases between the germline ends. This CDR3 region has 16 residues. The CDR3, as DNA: TGTGCCATCAGTGAGTCTACAGGGAGGAGGAACACTGAAGCTTTCTTT. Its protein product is CAISESTGRRNTEAFF.

The CDR3: CASRKGGPPGYTF. Written as DNA, the CDR3 is TGTGCCAGCAGGAAAGGTGGTCCCCCTGGCTACACCTTC. The chain uses TRBV2 and TRBJ1-2; no firm D call. Trimming removed 6 bases at V and 7 bases at J, with 15 bases between. Per germline, CDR1 SNHLY and CDR2 FYNNEI. The CDR3 has 13 amino acids.

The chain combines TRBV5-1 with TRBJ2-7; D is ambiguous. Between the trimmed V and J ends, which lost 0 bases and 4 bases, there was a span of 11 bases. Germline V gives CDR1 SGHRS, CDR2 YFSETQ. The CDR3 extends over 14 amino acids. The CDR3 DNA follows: TGCGCCAGCAGCTTGGACTTTACGCTTTACGAGCAGTACTTC. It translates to CASSLDFTLYEQYF.

In DNA, the CDR3 is TGTGCCAGCAGCGAAGGACTAGCGGGTCAGGATGAGCAGTTCTTC. Translation gives CASSEGLAGQDEQFF. The chain uses TRBV5-4 and TRBJ2-1; 11 bases align to TRBD2. Germline loops: CDR1 SGHNT, CDR2 YYREEE (reference sequence). This CDR3 is built from 15 residues. V was pared by 4 bases and J by 8 bases, with 8 bases of the junction left unmatched.

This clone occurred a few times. This chain's CDR3 is CATSRAWEKLFF. For the CDR3, the DNA is TGTGCCACCAGCAGAGCTTGGGAAAAACTGTTTTTT. The rearrangement joins TRBV15 to TRBJ1-4; D is uncertain. The CDR3 totals 12 residues. Looked up from germline, CDR1 is LNHNV and CDR2 is YYDKDF (reference sequence). The germline V and J ends were trimmed by 1 base and 8 bases, with 5 bases remaining between them.

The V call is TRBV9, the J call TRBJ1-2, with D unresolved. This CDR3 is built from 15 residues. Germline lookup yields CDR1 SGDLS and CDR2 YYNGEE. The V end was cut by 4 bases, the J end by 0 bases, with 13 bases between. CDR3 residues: CASSPGVLPNYGYTF. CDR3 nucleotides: TGTGCCAGCAGCCCGGGTGTTCTCCCTAACTATGGCTACACCTTC.

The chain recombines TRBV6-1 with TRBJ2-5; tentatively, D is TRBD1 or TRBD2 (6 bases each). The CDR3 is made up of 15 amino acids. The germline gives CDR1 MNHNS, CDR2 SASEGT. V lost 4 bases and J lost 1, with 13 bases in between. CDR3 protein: CASSVQGTGQETQYF. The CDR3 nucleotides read TGTGCCAGCAGTGTCCAGGGGACTGGCCAAGAGACCCAGTACTTC.

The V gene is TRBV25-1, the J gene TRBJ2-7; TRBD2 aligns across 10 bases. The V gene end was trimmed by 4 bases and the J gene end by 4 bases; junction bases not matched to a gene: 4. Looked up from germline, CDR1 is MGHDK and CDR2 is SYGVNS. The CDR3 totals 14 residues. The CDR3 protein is CASSGAGGKYEQYF. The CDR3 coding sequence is TGTGCCAGCAGTGGAGCGGGAGGGAAGTACGAGCAGTACTTC.

CDR3 sequence reads: CASSQARVGLGTGRYEQYF. The CDR3 region has the DNA TGCGCCAGCAGCCAAGCTAGAGTCGGTCTCGGGACAGGCCGCTACGAGCAGTACTTC. The V gene is TRBV4-3, the J gene TRBJ2-7; 8 bases align to TRBD1. This CDR3 is 19 amino acids long. Germline V CDR1 and CDR2: LGHNA, YSLEER. Trimming removed 1 base from V and 3 bases from J; junction bases left unmatched: 17.

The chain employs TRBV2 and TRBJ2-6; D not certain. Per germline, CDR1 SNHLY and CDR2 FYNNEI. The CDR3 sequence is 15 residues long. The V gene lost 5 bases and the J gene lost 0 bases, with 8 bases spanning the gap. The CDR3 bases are TGTGCCAGCAGTCCCGCGTTCTCTGGGGCCAACGTCCTGACTTTC. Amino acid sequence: CASSPAFSGANVLTF.

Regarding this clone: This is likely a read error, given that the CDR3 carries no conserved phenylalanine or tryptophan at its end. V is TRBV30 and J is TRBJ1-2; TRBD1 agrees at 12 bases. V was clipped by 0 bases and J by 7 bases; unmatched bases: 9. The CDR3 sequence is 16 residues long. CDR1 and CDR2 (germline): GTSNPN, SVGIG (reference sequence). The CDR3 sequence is CAWSVHGGTGGSGYTL. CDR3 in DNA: TGTGCCTGGAGTGTACATGGGGGGACAGGGGGCAGTGGCTACACCCTC.

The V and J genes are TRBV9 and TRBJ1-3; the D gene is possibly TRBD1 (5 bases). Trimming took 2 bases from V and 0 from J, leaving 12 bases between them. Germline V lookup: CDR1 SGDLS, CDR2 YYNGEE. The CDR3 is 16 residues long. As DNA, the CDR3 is TGTGCCAGCAGCGTGAACGCGGGGCTCTCTGGAAACACCATATATTTT. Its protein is CASSVNAGLSGNTIYF. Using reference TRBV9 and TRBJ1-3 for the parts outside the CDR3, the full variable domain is DSGVTQTPKHLITATGQRVTLRCSPRSGDLSVYWYQQSLDQGLQFLIQYYNGEERAKGNILERFSAQQFPDLHSELNLSSLELGDSALYFCASSVNAGLSGNTIYFGEGSWLTVV.

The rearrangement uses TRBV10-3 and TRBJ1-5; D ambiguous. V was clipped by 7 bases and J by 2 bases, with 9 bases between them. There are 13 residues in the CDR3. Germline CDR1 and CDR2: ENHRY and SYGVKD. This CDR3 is CAIMANGNQPQHF. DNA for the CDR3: TGTGCCATCATGGCGAACGGCAATCAGCCCCAGCATTTT.

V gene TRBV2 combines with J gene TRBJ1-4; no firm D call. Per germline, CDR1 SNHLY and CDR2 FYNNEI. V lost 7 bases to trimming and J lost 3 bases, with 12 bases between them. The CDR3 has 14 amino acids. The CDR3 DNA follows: TGTGCCAGCAATTACGCAGGACCTAATGAAAAACTGTTTTTT. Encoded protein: CASNYAGPNEKLFF.

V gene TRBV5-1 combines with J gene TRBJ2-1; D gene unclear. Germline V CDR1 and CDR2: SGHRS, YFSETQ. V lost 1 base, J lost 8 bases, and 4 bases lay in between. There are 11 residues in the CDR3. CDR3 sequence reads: CASSLWDEQFF. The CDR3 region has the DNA TGCGCCAGCAGCTTGTGGGATGAGCAGTTCTTC. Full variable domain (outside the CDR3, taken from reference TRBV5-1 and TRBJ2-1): KAGVTQTPRYLIKTRGQQVTLSCSPISGHRSVSWYQQTPGQGLQFLFEYFSETQRNKGNFPGRFSGRQFSNSRSEMNVSTLELGDSALYLCASSLWDEQFFGPGTRLTVL.

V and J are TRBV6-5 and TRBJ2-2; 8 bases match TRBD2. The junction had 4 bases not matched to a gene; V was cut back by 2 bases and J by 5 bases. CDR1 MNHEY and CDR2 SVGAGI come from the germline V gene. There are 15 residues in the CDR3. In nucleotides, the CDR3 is TGTGCCAGCAGTTACGTAGGGACTAGGACCGGGGAGCTGTTTTTT. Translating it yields CASSYVGTRTGELFF.

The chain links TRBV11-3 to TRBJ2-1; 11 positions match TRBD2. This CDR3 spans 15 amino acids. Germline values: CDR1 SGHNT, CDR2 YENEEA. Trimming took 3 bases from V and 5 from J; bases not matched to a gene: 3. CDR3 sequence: CASSLGLAVNNEQFF. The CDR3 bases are TGTGCCAGCAGCTTGGGACTAGCGGTTAACAATGAGCAGTTCTTC.

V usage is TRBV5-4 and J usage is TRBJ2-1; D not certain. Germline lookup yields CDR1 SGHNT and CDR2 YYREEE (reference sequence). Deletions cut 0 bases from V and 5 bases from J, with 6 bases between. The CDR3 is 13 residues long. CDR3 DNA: TGTGCCAGCAGCTTGGAACTGAACAATGAGCAGTTCTTC. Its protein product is CASSLELNNEQFF.

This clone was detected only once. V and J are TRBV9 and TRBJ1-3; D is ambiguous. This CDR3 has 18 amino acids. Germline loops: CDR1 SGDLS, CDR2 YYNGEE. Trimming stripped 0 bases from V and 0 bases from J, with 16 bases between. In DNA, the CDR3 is TGTGCCAGCAGCGTAGAAGGGCGGTTCCATTACTCTGGAAACACCATATATTTT. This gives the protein CASSVEGRFHYSGNTIYF. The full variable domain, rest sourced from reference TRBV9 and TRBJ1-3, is DSGVTQTPKHLITATGQRVTLRCSPRSGDLSVYWYQQSLDQGLQFLIQYYNGEERAKGNILERFSAQQFPDLHSELNLSSLELGDSALYFCASSVEGRFHYSGNTIYFGEGSWLTVV.

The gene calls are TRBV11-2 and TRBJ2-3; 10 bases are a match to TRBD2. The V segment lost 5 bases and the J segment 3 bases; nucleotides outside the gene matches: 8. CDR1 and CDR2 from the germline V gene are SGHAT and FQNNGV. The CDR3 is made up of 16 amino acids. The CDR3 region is CASSTRTSGITDTQYF. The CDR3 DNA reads TGTGCCAGCAGCACCCGTACTAGCGGGATAACAGATACGCAGTATTTT.

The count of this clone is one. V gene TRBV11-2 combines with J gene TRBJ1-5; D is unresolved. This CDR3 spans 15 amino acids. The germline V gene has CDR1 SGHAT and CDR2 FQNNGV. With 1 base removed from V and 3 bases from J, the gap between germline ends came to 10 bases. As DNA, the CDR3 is TGTGCCAGCAGCTTAGTTTCAGATATCAATCAGCCCCAGCATTTT. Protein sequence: CASSLVSDINQPQHF.

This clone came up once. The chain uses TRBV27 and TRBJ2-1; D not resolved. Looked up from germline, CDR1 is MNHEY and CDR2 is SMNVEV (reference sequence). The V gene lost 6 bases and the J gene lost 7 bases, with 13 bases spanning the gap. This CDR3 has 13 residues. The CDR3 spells CASRRVGRNEQFF. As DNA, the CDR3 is TGTGCCAGCAGAAGGGTAGGAAGAAATGAGCAGTTCTTC.

CDR3 bases: TGTGCCAGCAGCTTAAACTTGGCGGGTGAAAAACTGTTTTTT. Its protein product is CASSLNLAGEKLFF. The chain joins TRBV7-2 to TRBJ1-4; unclear D gene. The CDR3 covers 14 residues. V was trimmed by 2 bases and J by 7 bases, leaving 11 bases between them. Germline CDR1 reads SGHTA; CDR2 reads FQGNSA. The full variable domain, completed using reference TRBV7-2 and TRBJ1-4, is GAGVSQSPSNKVTEKGKDVELRCDPISGHTALYWYRQSLGQGLEFLIYFQGNSAPDKSGLPSDRFSAERTGGSVSTLTIQRTQQEDSAVYLCASSLNLAGEKLFFGSGTQLSVL.

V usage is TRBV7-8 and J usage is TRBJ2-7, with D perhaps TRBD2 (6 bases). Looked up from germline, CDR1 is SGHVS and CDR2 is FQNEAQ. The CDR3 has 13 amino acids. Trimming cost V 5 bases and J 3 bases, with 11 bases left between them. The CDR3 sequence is CASSAGRYYEQYF. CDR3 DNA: TGTGCCAGCAGCGCGGGACGGTACTACGAGCAGTACTTC.